This T cell receptor (beta chain) was profiled in a study of beta chain features in type 1 diabetes. V was trimmed by 5 bases and J by 0 bases, leaving 7 bases between them. CDR3 length: 13 amino acids. Germline V CDR1 and CDR2: LNHDA, SQIVND (reference sequence). This clone was recorded a few times. Antigen: not known. Overall study findings and caveats: Cells expressing TCR highly could be over-represented by cDNA sequencing. PCR might pick shorter templates more often, in the same way for patients and controls. Type 1 diabetes patients had moderately but significantly shorter TCRB CDR3s in all four CD4+ subsets.

cDNA synthesis used the whole RNA isolate, giving expressed TCRB sequences. Profiling relied on immunoSEQ multiplex PCR, and the TCRdb table lists in-frame clones only, not all of them. The data hold some 350,000 clones, with 9.6% observed a single time. Sequencing input: central memory CD4+ T cells from blood. The origin of this receptor is a man aged 25 to 45 with type 1 diabetes. V and J are TRBV19 and TRBJ1-2; unclear D gene. The CDR3 DNA sequence: TGTGCCAGTAGTTGGCAGACTAACTATGGCTACACCTTC. Its protein is CASSWQTNYGYTF.